Below are 10 T cell receptor beta chains sequenced from a single sample in a study of blood T cell repertoires in COVID-19. Sequenced by immunoSEQ multiplex PCR; TCRdb stores in-frame clones only, minus some. Of more than 250,000 clones in the sample, roughly 85% are singletons; the top ten hold roughly 4.6%. Sequencing input: peripheral blood. These receptors were obtained from a man in his forties or fifties with active or convalescent COVID-19.

The chain employs TRBV29-1 and TRBJ1-1; possibly TRBD1 for D (5 bases). CDR1 and CDR2 from the germline V gene are SQVTM and ANQGSEA. There are 14 residues in the CDR3. V dropped 4 bases and J dropped 5 bases, with 17 bases sitting between them. This CDR3 is CSVGQGRPGTEAFF. The CDR3 DNA follows: TGCAGCGTTGGTCAGGGTAGGCCGGGTACTGAAGCTTTCTTT.

This rearrangement joins TRBV7-9 to TRBJ2-7; 11 nucleotides match TRBD2. This CDR3 has 18 amino acids. V shed 1 base, J shed 2 bases, and the junction held 10 bases outside the gene matches. The germline V gene encodes CDR1 SEHNR and CDR2 FQNEAQ (reference sequence). The CDR3 region has the DNA TGTGCCAGCAGCTTAGATCCCCCACTAGCGGGGGCTACCTACGAGCAGTACTTC. Its translation is CASSLDPPLAGATYEQYF.

This clone was seen a handful of times. V and J are TRBV6-5 and TRBJ1-4; perhaps TRBD1 as D (5 bases). Germline values: CDR1 MNHEY, CDR2 SVGAGI. The CDR3 extends over 12 amino acids. V was pared by 8 bases and J by 11 bases, with 15 bases between. The DNA of the CDR3 is TGTGCCAGCGGGGAGAATGGGGGGAAACTGTTTTTT. This encodes CASGENGGKLFF.

This sequence joins TRBV19 and TRBJ2-7; 9 nucleotides match TRBD2. The CDR3 sequence is 15 residues long. J gave up 3 bases and V 5 bases, and 8 bases lay outside the gene matches. Germline lookup yields CDR1 LNHDA and CDR2 SQIVND (reference sequence). CDR3 DNA: TGTGCCAGTAGTCAATTTAGCGGGAGCAGCTACGAGCAGTACTTC. Amino acids: CASSQFSGSSYEQYF.

The chain links TRBV2 to TRBJ2-7; 7 bases are shared with TRBD1. Germline loops: CDR1 SNHLY, CDR2 FYNNEI. The ends lost 7 bases at V and 3 bases at J; junction bases unmatched: 6. This CDR3 region has 13 residues. CDR3 protein: CASIGTDRYEQYF. The CDR3 bases are TGTGCCAGCATCGGGACAGACCGCTACGAGCAGTACTTC.

This rearrangement joins TRBV28 to TRBJ1-5; 8 bases agree with TRBD1. This CDR3 has 16 amino acids. V lost 2 bases to trimming and J lost 4 bases; unmatched junction nucleotides: 7. Germline CDR1 and CDR2: MDHEN and SYDVKM. CDR3 in amino acids: CASSLRTGTGNQPQHF. The CDR3 nucleotides are TGTGCCAGCAGTTTACGGACCGGGACAGGTAATCAGCCCCAGCATTTT.

The chain combines TRBV5-1 with TRBJ2-5, with 11 bases identical to TRBD1. The CDR3 is made up of 14 amino acids. Germline CDR1 and CDR2: SGHRS and YFSETQ. V lost 4 bases and J lost 5; bases outside the gene matches: 4. The CDR3 is CASSRTGGSETQYF. The CDR3 nucleotides read TGCGCCAGCAGCAGGACAGGGGGCTCGGAGACCCAGTACTTC.

This chain joins TRBV18 and TRBJ1-5; D call uncertain. Germline CDR1 KGHSH, CDR2 LQKENI. This CDR3 has 13 amino acids. V shed 2 bases and J shed 4 bases, with 6 bases lying between them. CDR3 region: CASSPMENQPQHF. As DNA, the CDR3 is TGTGCCAGCTCACCAATGGAGAATCAGCCCCAGCATTTT. The whole variable domain, filled in from reference TRBV18 and TRBJ1-5, reads NAGVMQNPRHLVRRRGQEARLRCSPMKGHSHVYWYRQLPEEGLKFMVYLQKENIIDESGMPKERFSAEFPKEGPSILRIQQVVRGDSAAYFCASSPMENQPQHFGDGTRLSIL.

The genes are TRBV7-2 and TRBJ2-1; 11 bases are a match to TRBD2. The CDR3 consists of 15 residues. The V and J ends lost 8 bases and 3 bases, in that order; junction bases with no gene match: 6. Germline V CDR1 and CDR2: SGHTA, FQGNSA. CDR3 sequence: CASLRTSGFYNEQFF. In DNA form, the CDR3 reads TGTGCCAGCTTAAGGACTAGCGGGTTCTACAATGAGCAGTTCTTC.

V usage is TRBV30 and J usage is TRBJ1-5; 8 bases agree with TRBD1. V dropped 2 bases and J dropped 5; count of bases not matched to a gene: 2. The CDR3 has 13 residues. The germline CDR1 and CDR2 sequences are GTSNPN and SVGIG (reference sequence). CDR3: CAWSHRGDQPQHF. CDR3 nucleotide sequence: TGTGCCTGGAGTCACAGGGGGGATCAGCCCCAGCATTTT.